Following are 27 T cell receptor beta chains from one sample sequenced in a study of early T cells in non-severe SARS-CoV-2 infection (dated by TCRdb to about 2021). Library preparation employed 5' RACE. Sequenced on a NextSeq 500. TCRdb passed the public sequencing reads through fastp at Q25 and MiXCR, retaining productive beta sequences. A single entry per CDR3 protein holds the most common genes and DNA from its merged rows. Across this sample there are more than 55,000 distinct CDR3 sequences, with 5.9% seen only once. The top ten clonotypes cover about 3.6% of the sample. Material: whole blood, obtained at baseline. Source of these receptors: an adult who was a healthcare worker with PCR-confirmed SARS-CoV-2 infection or an uninfected control (not recorded which).

This clonotype was seen many times. The CDR3, as DNA: TGTGCCAGCAGCTTAGTCGGTCTAGCGGGAGTACAAAATGAGCAGTTCTTC. Translation: CASSLVGLAGVQNEQFF. V is TRBV7-2 and J is TRBJ2-1, with 10 bases that match TRBD2. The CDR3 has 17 amino acids. Germline lookup yields CDR1 SGHTA and CDR2 FQGNSA. V lost 1 base to trimming and J lost 7 bases; unmatched junction nucleotides: 10.

This clonotype was recorded many times. This chain uses TRBV20-1 with TRBJ1-3, with D possibly TRBD1 on 5 matching bases. V was pared by 3 bases and J by 1 base, with 10 bases between. The CDR3 extends over 14 amino acids. CDR1 is DFQATT and CDR2 is SNEGSKA in the germline V gene (reference sequence). The CDR3, as DNA: TGCAGTGCTAGCAGGGATGGATCTGGAAACACCATATATTTT. Translated, it gives CSASRDGSGNTIYF.

The DNA of the CDR3 is TGTGCCAGCAGTCCAGGGGGCGCCGGCAATCAGCCCCAGCATTTT. Its protein is CASSPGGAGNQPQHF. The chain employs TRBV28 and TRBJ1-5; 8 bases match TRBD1. The CDR3 is 15 residues long. Per germline, CDR1 MDHEN and CDR2 SYDVKM. The junction had 5 bases not matched to a gene; V was cut back by 5 bases and J by 2 bases.

This clonotype was seen ten or more times. CDR3 in amino acids: CASSSTGQGSPLHF. The CDR3 coding sequence is TGTGCCAGCAGCTCGACGGGACAGGGTTCACCCCTCCACTTT. The V gene is TRBV7-8, the J gene TRBJ1-6; 9 bases agree with TRBD1. The CDR3 is made up of 14 amino acids. CDR1 is SGHVS and CDR2 is FQNEAQ in the germline V gene. The V gene end was trimmed by 4 bases and the J gene end by 9 bases; junction bases not matched to a gene: 4. Looking up the rest from reference TRBV7-8 and TRBJ1-6 gives the full variable domain: GAGVSQSPRYKVAKRGQDVALRCDPISGHVSLFWYQQALGQGPEFLTYFQNEAQLDKSGLPSDRFFAERPEGSVSTLKIQRTQQEDSAVYLCASSSTGQGSPLHFGNGTRLTVT.

In its sample, this clonotype was seen many times. Written as DNA, the CDR3 is TGCAGTGCTAGGAAACCTGGGACTAGCGGGAGGAGAGGCTACGAGCAGTACTTC. The encoded protein is CSARKPGTSGRRGYEQYF. The chain carries TRBV20-1 and TRBJ2-7; 15 bases agree with TRBD2. Germline CDR1 and CDR2: DFQATT and SNEGSKA (reference sequence). This CDR3 contains 18 residues. The V gene end was trimmed by 3 bases and the J gene end by 3 bases; junction bases not matched to a gene: 12.

This clonotype was seen many times. V gene TRBV7-9 combines with J gene TRBJ2-1, with D tentatively TRBD2 (6 bases). Trimming took 6 bases from V and 5 from J, leaving 14 bases between them. Per the germline V gene, CDR1 is SEHNR and CDR2 is FQNEAQ (reference sequence). The CDR3 has 14 residues. CDR3 protein: CASRSGLSNNEQFF. The CDR3 DNA follows: TGTGCCAGCAGATCGGGACTGAGCAACAATGAGCAGTTCTTC.

The sample holds a few counts of this clonotype. The chain links TRBV4-1 to TRBJ1-1; the match to TRBD1 covers 8 bases. Germline CDR1 MGHRA, CDR2 YSYEKL. The trim removed 1 base at V and 2 bases at J, leaving 6 bases unmatched. The CDR3 runs 16 residues. The CDR3 DNA sequence: TGCGCCAGCAGCCAAGCACTGCAGGGGGCCAACACTGAAGCTTTCTTT. Amino acids: CASSQALQGANTEAFF.

This clonotype was found many times. V is TRBV9 and J is TRBJ2-1; possibly TRBD2 for D (6 bases). The CDR3 has 12 amino acids. With 0 bases removed from V and 8 bases from J, the gap between germline ends came to 6 bases. Germline V CDR1 and CDR2: SGDLS, YYNGEE. DNA of the CDR3: TGTGCCAGCAGCGTAGGGGAGGATGAGCAGTTCTTC. It translates to CASSVGEDEQFF.

This chain links TRBV6-6 with TRBJ2-2; 9 positions agree with TRBD1. Germline CDR1 is MNHNY and CDR2 is SVGAGI (reference sequence). The CDR3 totals 16 residues. V was clipped by 5 bases and J by 2 bases; unmatched bases: 6. CDR3 nucleotide sequence: TGTGCCAGCAGTACCGGACAGGGGATAAACACCGGGGAGCTGTTTTTT. Protein sequence: CASSTGQGINTGELFF.

Ten or more counts support this clonotype. The chain links TRBV5-4 to TRBJ1-2, with TRBD1 identical over 8 bases. The CDR3 is made up of 14 amino acids. Germline values: CDR1 SGHNT, CDR2 YYREEE (reference sequence). J was trimmed by 4 bases and V by 4 bases; bases with no gene match: 6. In DNA, the CDR3 is TGTGCCAGCAGCATGGGACAGGAAAGCTATGGCTACACCTTC. Translating it yields CASSMGQESYGYTF. Using reference TRBV5-4 and TRBJ1-2 for the parts outside the CDR3, the full variable domain is ETGVTQSPTHLIKTRGQQVTLRCSSQSGHNTVSWYQQALGQGPQFIFQYYREEENGRGNFPPRFSGLQFPNYSSELNVNALELDDSALYLCASSMGQESYGYTFGSGTRLTVV.

This clonotype was recorded many times. The chain recombines TRBV18 with TRBJ2-5, with a tentative D call TRBD1 (5 bases). The CDR3 has 15 residues. Germline V gene lookup returns CDR1 KGHSH and CDR2 LQKENI. Deletions cut 2 bases from V and 5 bases from J, with 15 bases between. The CDR3 coding sequence is TGTGCCAGCTCACCAGCCGGAGAGTGGGGCGAGACCCAGTACTTC. This encodes CASSPAGEWGETQYF.

This clonotype was seen many times. The chain recombines TRBV19 with TRBJ1-1; possibly TRBD1 for D (6 bases). The CDR3 length is 15 residues. V was shortened by 3 bases and J by 4 bases, with 15 bases between the two germline ends. CDR1 is LNHDA, CDR2 SQIVND, per germline (reference sequence). As DNA, the CDR3 is TGTGCCAGTAGTATCCCCGGACAGTCTCCCACTGAAGCTTTCTTT. It specifies CASSIPGQSPTEAFF.

This clonotype was observed at least ten times. This chain's CDR3 is CASSPPFAGPTNTGELFF. In DNA form, the CDR3 reads TGTGCCAGCTCACCACCGTTTGCAGGGCCCACGAACACCGGGGAGCTGTTTTTT. V is TRBV18 and J is TRBJ2-2; tentatively, D is TRBD1 (5 bases). The V end lost 0 bases, the J end lost 0 bases, and 14 bases lay between the germline ends. Per germline, CDR1 KGHSH and CDR2 LQKENI. This CDR3 is 18 amino acids long.

This clonotype was observed a handful of times. This chain joins TRBV20-1 and TRBJ2-7, with 8 bases lining up with TRBD1. The CDR3 has 15 residues. Germline V gene sequence: CDR1 DFQATT, CDR2 SNEGSKA (reference sequence). V was pared by 3 bases and J by 2 bases, with 9 bases of the junction left unmatched. CDR3 coding DNA: TGCAGTGCTAGGGGAACCCAGGGGGCGACCTACGAGCAGTACTTC. Translating gives CSARGTQGATYEQYF.

The count of this clonotype is one. This may be a read error: a much more frequent sequence differs by one nucleotide. The rearrangement joins TRBV28 to TRBJ1-6; 7 bases fit TRBD1. Germline CDR1 is MDHEN and CDR2 is SYDVKM. CDR3 length equals 13 residues. V was clipped by 8 bases and J by 6 bases; unmatched bases: 4. The CDR3 reads CASETGINSPLHF. CDR3 bases: TGTGCCAGCGAGACAGGGATTAATTCACCCCTCCACTTT. The full variable domain, with the rest looked up from reference TRBV28 and TRBJ1-6, is DVKVTQSSRYLVKRTGEKVFLECVQDMDHENMFWYRQDPGLGLRLIYFSYDVKMKEKGDIPEGYSVSREKKERFSLILESASTNQTSMYLCASETGINSPLHFGNGTRLTVT.

This clonotype was counted ten times or more. This rearrangement joins TRBV2 to TRBJ2-3, with D uncertain. Trimming removed 5 bases at V and 6 bases at J, with 12 bases between. Germline V gene data show CDR1 as SNHLY and CDR2 as FYNNEI. The CDR3 has 13 residues. The DNA of the CDR3 is TGTGCCAGCAGTACGCCCATAGTCGATACGCAGTATTTT. Protein sequence: CASSTPIVDTQYF. Using reference TRBV2 and TRBJ2-3 for the parts outside the CDR3, the full variable domain is EPEVTQTPSHQVTQMGQEVILRCVPISNHLYFYWYRQILGQKVEFLVSFYNNEISEKSEIFDDQFSVERPDGSNFTLKIRSTKLEDSAMYFCASSTPIVDTQYFGPGTRLTVL.

The chain uses TRBV28 and TRBJ2-1; weak D call: TRBD2 (6 bases). V dropped 6 bases and J dropped 8 bases, with 14 bases sitting between them. The V gene's germline CDR1 is MDHEN and CDR2 SYDVKM. The CDR3 covers 13 residues. The CDR3 DNA sequence: TGTGCCAGCAGCATGACTAGTTTAGATGAGCAGTTCTTC. This codes for CASSMTSLDEQFF. Filled out from reference TRBV28 and TRBJ2-1, the complete variable domain reads DVKVTQSSRYLVKRTGEKVFLECVQDMDHENMFWYRQDPGLGLRLIYFSYDVKMKEKGDIPEGYSVSREKKERFSLILESASTNQTSMYLCASSMTSLDEQFFGPGTRLTVL.

This clonotype has just a few counts. The V call is TRBV20-1, the J call TRBJ1-1, with D perhaps TRBD1 (6 bases). CDR1 and CDR2 (germline): DFQATT, SNEGSKA (reference sequence). The CDR3 length is 14 residues. The germline V and J ends were trimmed by 2 bases and 3 bases, with 13 bases remaining between them. The CDR3, as DNA: TGCAGTGCTAGATCGGCAGGGGTGGACACTGAAGCTTTCTTT. Its protein product is CSARSAGVDTEAFF.

The sample holds many counts of this clonotype. The V and J genes are TRBV18 and TRBJ1-3, with 7 bases identical to TRBD1. CDR3 length: 16 amino acids. CDR1 KGHSH and CDR2 LQKENI come from the germline V gene. The ends lost 6 bases at V and 0 bases at J; junction bases unmatched: 8. The CDR3 loop reads CASSLGQSSSGNTIYF. As DNA, the CDR3 is TGTGCCAGCTCGTTGGGACAGAGTTCCTCTGGAAACACCATATATTTT.

The rearrangement uses TRBV4-2 and TRBJ2-2; no clear D gene. The length of the CDR3 is 14 residues. Germline CDR1 and CDR2: LGHNA and YNFKEQ. The V and J ends lost 4 bases and 6 bases respectively, with 12 bases between them. CDR3 in DNA: TGTGCCAGCAGCCCTTTCTCTCCCCCCGGGGAGCTGTTTTTT. Amino acids: CASSPFSPPGELFF.

Many counts were recorded for this clonotype. The chain uses TRBV20-1 and TRBJ2-5; possibly TRBD1 or TRBD2 for D (5 bases each). Germline V CDR1 and CDR2: DFQATT, SNEGSKA (reference sequence). There are 14 residues in the CDR3. Trimming took off 4 bases at V and 1 base at J, with 13 bases between the two ends. The CDR3 nucleotides read TGCAGTGCTATACGAGGGGCGTCCCAAGAGACCCAGTACTTC. As protein: CSAIRGASQETQYF.

This clonotype was recorded at least ten times. The chain combines TRBV10-3 with TRBJ2-3; the match to TRBD2 covers 10 bases. V shed 5 bases, J shed 3 bases, and the junction held 2 bases outside the gene matches. There are 14 residues in the CDR3. Looked up from germline, CDR1 is ENHRY and CDR2 is SYGVKD. CDR3 sequence (DNA): TGTGCCATCAGTAAGCGGGAGGGGACAGATACGCAGTATTTT. Protein product: CAISKREGTDTQYF.

Ten or more counts support this clonotype. The chain recombines TRBV9 with TRBJ1-1; TRBD1 aligns across 8 bases. Germline CDR1 and CDR2: SGDLS and YYNGEE. The trim removed 4 bases at V and 7 bases at J, leaving 6 bases unmatched. The CDR3 sequence is 13 residues long. The CDR3 nucleotides read TGTGCCAGCAGCCAAGGACAGGGAGGTGAAGCTTTCTTT. Translation gives CASSQGQGGEAFF.

This clonotype has a count of ten or more. The J gene is TRBJ2-7, the V gene TRBV28; D tentatively reads TRBD1 or TRBD2 (5 bases each). This CDR3 is 15 amino acids long. Germline CDR1 and CDR2: MDHEN and SYDVKM. V was clipped by 1 base and J by 0 bases, with 10 bases between them. CDR3 in DNA: TGTGCCAGCAGTTTATTGGGACGGAGCTCCTACGAGCAGTACTTC. It encodes CASSLLGRSSYEQYF.

This clonotype was recorded at least ten times. This chain connects TRBV29-1 to TRBJ2-1; D not resolved. This CDR3 is built from 12 residues. Germline values: CDR1 SQVTM, CDR2 ANQGSEA. Trimming left V 0 bases short and J 9 bases short, with 9 bases between. This CDR3 is CSVEDIGVEQFF. The CDR3 nucleotides are TGCAGCGTTGAAGATATCGGAGTTGAGCAGTTCTTC.

The rearrangement uses TRBV4-1 and TRBJ1-5; 11 bases line up with TRBD1. The germline gives CDR1 MGHRA, CDR2 YSYEKL. The CDR3 length is 16 residues. J was trimmed by 1 base and V by 6 bases; bases with no gene match: 5. The DNA for the CDR3 is TGCGCCAGCAGTCGGACAGGGGGCCGGAGCAATCAGCCCCAGCATTTT. This codes for CASSRTGGRSNQPQHF.

This clonotype was counted many times. The chain employs TRBV27 and TRBJ1-6; D not resolved. The CDR3 is made up of 13 amino acids. Germline assignment: CDR1 MNHEY and CDR2 SMNVEV (reference sequence). V lost 3 bases to trimming and J lost 8 bases, with 8 bases between them. This CDR3 is CASSFRSDSPLHF. The CDR3 DNA sequence: TGTGCCAGCAGTTTCCGGTCGGATTCACCCCTCCACTTT.